The 18 T cell receptor beta chains below were found in one sample sequenced in a study of beta chain features in type 1 diabetes. The authors reverse transcribed all of the isolated RNA, so sequencing captured expressed TCRB transcripts. Repertoires were generated with immunoSEQ multiplex PCR, while TCRdb's copy carries only in-frame clones and drops some. Of 810,000 or so clones listed, roughly 17% are singletons. The sample consisted of naive CD4+ T cells from blood. These receptors were obtained from a woman under 30 in good health.

The genes are TRBV5-1 and TRBJ2-2; D is ambiguous. This CDR3 is built from 13 residues. The V end was cut by 4 bases, the J end by 2 bases, with 6 bases between. Germline V lookup: CDR1 SGHRS, CDR2 YFSETQ. This CDR3 reads CASSHPNTGELFF. CDR3 DNA sequence: TGCGCCAGCAGCCACCCAAACACCGGGGAGCTGTTTTTT. The entire variable domain, with the rest obtained from reference TRBV5-1 and TRBJ2-2, is as follows: KAGVTQTPRYLIKTRGQQVTLSCSPISGHRSVSWYQQTPGQGLQFLFEYFSETQRNKGNFPGRFSGRQFSNSRSEMNVSTLELGDSALYLCASSHPNTGELFFGEGSRLTVL.

This chain joins TRBV4-1 and TRBJ2-3; D is uncertain. Germline CDR1 reads MGHRA; CDR2 reads YSYEKL. The V end was cut by 1 base, the J end by 2 bases, with 7 bases between. This CDR3 has 14 amino acids. This CDR3 is CASSQAFSTDTQYF. CDR3 bases: TGCGCCAGCAGCCAAGCTTTCTCCACAGATACGCAGTATTTT.

This clone was seen only a few times. The V call is TRBV18, the J call TRBJ1-1; TRBD1 matches at 8 bases. The germline V gene encodes CDR1 KGHSH and CDR2 LQKENI. Losses at the gene ends were 4 bases for V and 4 bases for J; bases not matched to a gene: 5. The CDR3 totals 14 residues. As DNA, the CDR3 is TGTGCCAGCTCACAAGGACAGGGAGGCACTGAAGCTTTCTTT. Translation gives CASSQGQGGTEAFF.

There are a few counts of this clone. The J gene is TRBJ2-4, the V gene TRBV2, with no clear D. The V gene's germline CDR1 is SNHLY and CDR2 FYNNEI. The CDR3 totals 17 residues. V dropped 5 bases and J dropped 0 bases, with 17 bases sitting between them. CDR3 sequence (DNA): TGTGCCAGCAGTTTAGGAATTCTATCGATAGCCAAAAACATTCAGTACTTC. This sequence encodes CASSLGILSIAKNIQYF.

V usage is TRBV5-4 and J usage is TRBJ1-6, with TRBD1 matching over 7 bases. J was trimmed by 7 bases and V by 3 bases; bases with no gene match: 4. Germline CDR1 reads SGHNT; CDR2 reads YYREEE (reference sequence). The CDR3 length is 14 residues. The CDR3 sequence is CASSSGQQNSPLHF. The CDR3 DNA reads TGTGCCAGCAGCTCGGGACAGCAAAATTCACCCCTCCACTTT.

The V gene is TRBV18, the J gene TRBJ2-3; the D is unclear. Between the trimmed V and J ends, which lost 3 bases and 6 bases, there was a span of 16 bases. Germline CDR1 is KGHSH and CDR2 is LQKENI. This CDR3 region has 15 residues. The CDR3 loop is CASSPNNPRVDTQYF. The CDR3 bases are TGTGCCAGCTCACCTAACAACCCCCGGGTGGATACGCAGTATTTT.

This clone was found a few times. The chain links TRBV10-3 to TRBJ2-2; 7 nucleotides agree with TRBD2. Germline values: CDR1 ENHRY, CDR2 SYGVKD. The CDR3 has 18 residues. Trimming removed 4 bases from V and 0 bases from J; junction bases left unmatched: 11. The CDR3 is CAISGVGRERANTGELFF. DNA for the CDR3: TGTGCCATCAGTGGAGTCGGGCGGGAGAGGGCGAACACCGGGGAGCTGTTTTTT.

Only a few counts were recorded for this clone. The chain employs TRBV29-1 and TRBJ1-1; the D is unclear. Trimming took 4 bases from V and 0 from J, leaving 15 bases between them. Germline CDR1 SQVTM, CDR2 ANQGSEA. The CDR3 runs 15 residues. CDR3 in DNA: TGCAGCGTTGTTGGCCTATTCCGGGTGAACACTGAAGCTTTCTTT. It specifies CSVVGLFRVNTEAFF.

This clone was found a few times. This CDR3 is CASRVTSGIETQYF. The CDR3 nucleotides read TGTGCCAGCAGGGTGACTAGTGGGATTGAGACCCAGTACTTC. The chain joins TRBV2 to TRBJ2-5, with a tentative D call TRBD2 (6 bases). The CDR3 runs 14 residues. V was pared by 6 bases and J by 5 bases, with 16 bases between. Germline loops: CDR1 SNHLY, CDR2 FYNNEI.

In this sample, this clone turned up a few times. The V gene is TRBV28, the J gene TRBJ1-1, with TRBD1 as a possible D gene (6 bases). From germline, CDR1 is MDHEN and CDR2 SYDVKM. The CDR3 has 14 residues. The ends were cut back, 4 bases at V and 6 bases at J, with 15 bases in the middle. This CDR3 is CASSYPKGGSEAFF. The CDR3 bases are TGTGCCAGCAGTTACCCTAAGGGGGGATCTGAAGCTTTCTTT.

This clone has only a few counts. The chain combines TRBV19 with TRBJ2-7; 7 nucleotides line up with TRBD2. Looked up from germline, CDR1 is LNHDA and CDR2 is SQIVND (reference sequence). V lost 5 bases to trimming and J lost 6 bases; unmatched junction nucleotides: 7. This CDR3 comprises 13 residues. The CDR3 region is CASSPGLPREQYF. CDR3 DNA sequence: TGTGCCAGTAGTCCGGGACTACCCCGCGAGCAGTACTTC.

The chain recombines TRBV10-3 with TRBJ2-7; D possibly matches TRBD1 or TRBD2 (5 bases each). CDR3 length: 13 residues. Germline CDR1 and CDR2: ENHRY and SYGVKD. V lost 3 bases to trimming and J lost 7 bases, with 13 bases between them. DNA for the CDR3: TGTGCCATCAGTGATGGAGTGGGGGAAGAGCAGTACTTC. Its translation: CAISDGVGEEQYF.

This rearrangement joins TRBV7-9 to TRBJ2-3; D call uncertain. V lost 1 base and J lost 4, with 6 bases in between. CDR3 length: 13 amino acids. Germline V gene lookup returns CDR1 SEHNR and CDR2 FQNEAQ (reference sequence). CDR3 residues: CASSLVPPDTQYF. CDR3 bases: TGTGCCAGCAGCTTAGTCCCCCCAGATACGCAGTATTTT.

This clone was seen more than once but under ten times. The chain is built from TRBV28 and TRBJ1-2; TRBD1 matches at 8 bases. CDR3 length: 13 residues. CDR1 is MDHEN and CDR2 is SYDVKM in the germline V gene. V trimming: 3 bases; J trimming: 3 bases; junction bases outside the gene matches: 0. The CDR3 DNA reads as TGTGCCAGCAGTTTGACAGGGGACTATGGCTACACCTTC. Translated: CASSLTGDYGYTF.

The chain employs TRBV11-2 and TRBJ2-1; 14 nucleotides align to TRBD2. Germline CDR1 and CDR2: SGHAT and FQNNGV. The CDR3 covers 18 residues. Germline trimming cut 5 bases from V and 10 bases from J; bases unmatched to any gene: 16. DNA for the CDR3: TGTGCCAGCAGCGAGCGATTCACCGGGACTAGCGGGAGTAGGGAGCAGTTCTTC. It is translated as CASSERFTGTSGSREQFF.

This clone was detected only a few times. The chain recombines TRBV5-1 with TRBJ2-1, with 16 bases matching TRBD2. In germline, CDR1 is SGHRS, CDR2 YFSETQ. J lost 8 bases, V lost 3 bases, and 5 bases had no gene match. The CDR3 totals 16 residues. CDR3 nucleotides: TGCGCCAGCAGCTGGGGGACTAGCGGGAGGGTCGATGAGCAGTTCTTC. Amino acid sequence: CASSWGTSGRVDEQFF. Full variable domain (remainder filled in from reference TRBV5-1 and TRBJ2-1): KAGVTQTPRYLIKTRGQQVTLSCSPISGHRSVSWYQQTPGQGLQFLFEYFSETQRNKGNFPGRFSGRQFSNSRSEMNVSTLELGDSALYLCASSWGTSGRVDEQFFGPGTRLTVL.

This clone was recorded a few times. The chain joins TRBV7-3 to TRBJ2-3; D is tentatively TRBD1 or TRBD2 (5 bases each). V was pared by 5 bases and J by 0 bases, with 12 bases between. Germline lookup yields CDR1 SGHTA and CDR2 FQGTGA. This CDR3 contains 15 residues. Here the CDR3 DNA reads TGTGCCAGCAGCCAGAGGGGCTATAGCACAGATACGCAGTATTTT. This sequence encodes CASSQRGYSTDTQYF.

The genes are TRBV9 and TRBJ1-1; TRBD1 aligns across 7 bases. CDR1 is SGDLS and CDR2 is YYNGEE in the germline V gene. The CDR3 consists of 14 residues. The V segment lost 2 bases and the J segment 4 bases; nucleotides outside the gene matches: 5. CDR3 nucleotides: TGTGCCAGCAGCGTTCTTTCAGGGGGCACTGAAGCTTTCTTT. Its translation is CASSVLSGGTEAFF.